This T cell receptor beta chain was identified during a study of cytomegalovirus exposure and HLA in healthy donors. With 60 Vbeta and 13 Jbeta primers, the PCR was carried out. Here immunoSEQ multiplex PCR was the method, and the copy in TCRdb shows in-frame clones only, minus some. The sample lists roughly 160,000 clones, approximately 81% occurring once. CDR1 SGHDT and CDR2 YYEEEE come from the germline V gene. The CDR3 contains 15 residues. V lost 3 bases to trimming and J lost 3 bases; unmatched junction nucleotides: 6. This TCR came from a boy aged 2 to 10 in good health and CMV-seronegative. The gene calls are TRBV5-6 and TRBJ1-2; TRBD1 matches 9 bases. Sequencing was carried out using PBMCs. CDR3 in DNA: TGTGCCAGCAGCTCTCCGGGACAGGGAGACTATGGCTACACCTTC. Protein sequence: CASSSPGQGDYGYTF.